One and the same sample provided the 15 T cell receptor beta chains below, sequenced in a study of T cell responses to AZD1222 COVID-19 vaccine (dated by TCRdb to about 2021). The library was produced with the immunoSEQ multiplex PCR assay. The table was pulled from immuneACCESS by TCRdb, which kept in-frame rearrangements only. Such tables lose some clones; where checked, under half of the loss comes from unresolved V genes, and the rest has no known cause. The sample has 100,000 to 150,000 clones on record, more than 75% of them singletons. Approximately 1.1% of the sample comes from the top ten. The time point label for this specimen denotes: about 28 days (+/-7) after the second vaccine dose. The source material was peripheral blood, sampled 28 days after the second AZD1222 dose. These receptors were taken from an adult who received the AZD1222 COVID-19 vaccine.

CDR3 nucleotide sequence: TGCGCCAGCAGCCGAACAGGGCCAACTAATGAAAAACTGTTTTTT. It yields the protein CASSRTGPTNEKLFF. V is TRBV4-1 and J is TRBJ1-4; a possible D gene is TRBD1 (6 bases). Germline CDR1 reads MGHRA; CDR2 reads YSYEKL. The CDR3 is 15 residues long. Trimming pared 4 bases from V and 0 bases from J, leaving 9 bases between.

The sample holds one count of this clone. The chain uses TRBV27 and TRBJ2-1; TRBD2 matches at 10 bases. The J segment lost 7 bases and the V segment lost 4 bases, leaving 7 bases of the junction unmatched. The CDR3 contains 15 residues. The V gene's germline CDR1 is MNHEY and CDR2 SMNVEV (reference sequence). As DNA, the CDR3 is TGTGCCAGCAGTTGGGAGCGGGAGGGCCTAAATGAGCAGTTCTTC. Its protein product is CASSWEREGLNEQFF.

V usage is TRBV28 and J usage is TRBJ2-7, with 8 bases fitting TRBD1. CDR1 and CDR2 (germline): MDHEN, SYDVKM. The CDR3 extends over 14 amino acids. The trim removed 9 bases at V and 1 base at J, leaving 8 bases unmatched. The chain's CDR3 is CASFGDRSSYEQYF. In DNA form, the CDR3 reads TGTGCCAGTTTTGGGGACAGGAGTTCCTACGAGCAGTACTTC.

This clone was detected once. This chain connects TRBV19 to TRBJ1-1, with D possibly matching TRBD1 (5 bases). Germline V gives CDR1 LNHDA, CDR2 SQIVND (reference sequence). Trimming stripped 4 bases from V and 6 bases from J, with 15 bases between. The CDR3 runs 14 residues. The CDR3 region is CASSTPGGSPEAFF. CDR3 bases: TGTGCCAGTAGTACCCCCGGGGGATCCCCTGAAGCTTTCTTT. The full variable domain, its missing parts supplied by reference TRBV19 and TRBJ1-1, is DGGITQSPKYLFRKEGQNVTLSCEQNLNHDAMYWYRQDPGQGLRLIYYSQIVNDFQKGDIAEGYSVSREKKESFPLTVTSAQKNPTAFYLCASSTPGGSPEAFFGQGTRLTVV.

The chain joins TRBV19 to TRBJ2-3; possible D gene TRBD2, 6 bases. The CDR3 consists of 17 residues. Germline V gives CDR1 LNHDA, CDR2 SQIVND (reference sequence). Trimming removed 0 bases from V and 3 bases from J, with 16 bases in between. The CDR3 reads CASSIDTTGVRTDTQYF. CDR3 bases: TGTGCCAGTAGTATAGATACTACGGGAGTAAGAACAGATACGCAGTATTTT.

J is TRBJ2-7 and V is TRBV7-9; 9 bases are shared with TRBD1. V trimming: 4 bases; J trimming: 2 bases; junction bases outside the gene matches: 6. Per the germline V gene, CDR1 is SEHNR and CDR2 is FQNEAQ (reference sequence). The CDR3 has 15 amino acids. CDR3 in amino acids: CASSSRQGVPYEQYF. As DNA, the CDR3 is TGTGCCAGCAGCTCACGACAGGGGGTCCCCTACGAGCAGTACTTC.

The chain employs TRBV24-1 and TRBJ2-3; perhaps TRBD2 as D (6 bases). The CDR3 has 18 amino acids. The germline V and J ends were trimmed by 6 bases and 0 bases, with 21 bases remaining between them. CDR1 is KGHDR and CDR2 is SFDVKD in the germline V gene. The CDR3 DNA sequence: TGTGCCACCAGTTCTAGGGACGGCCGGGACTCTAGCACAGATACGCAGTATTTT. Encoded protein: CATSSRDGRDSSTDTQYF.

The V gene is TRBV7-2, the J gene TRBJ2-1, with D tentatively TRBD2 (5 bases). V lost 5 bases to trimming and J lost 8 bases, with 19 bases between them. Germline loops: CDR1 SGHTA, CDR2 FQGNSA. The CDR3 is 15 residues long. The CDR3 DNA reads TGTGCCAGCAGCCTTAGTATGGGTACTAGTCATGAGCAGTTCTTC. Protein: CASSLSMGTSHEQFF. Looking up the rest from reference TRBV7-2 and TRBJ2-1 gives the full variable domain: GAGVSQSPSNKVTEKGKDVELRCDPISGHTALYWYRQSLGQGLEFLIYFQGNSAPDKSGLPSDRFSAERTGGSVSTLTIQRTQQEDSAVYLCASSLSMGTSHEQFFGPGTRLTVL.

This clone was observed a few times. The chain recombines TRBV5-4 with TRBJ1-1, with D perhaps TRBD1 (5 bases). The CDR3 length is 13 residues. CDR1 and CDR2 from the germline V gene are SGHNT and YYREEE (reference sequence). V was cut by 2 bases and J by 6 bases, with 11 bases left in between. The DNA for the CDR3 is TGTGCCAGCAGCTTAAGGGGAGGGTCTGAAGCTTTCTTT. Its protein product is CASSLRGGSEAFF.

V is TRBV3-1 (or the pseudogene TRBV3-2) and J is TRBJ2-3; 8 bases line up with TRBD2. The CDR3 is made up of 16 amino acids. V dropped 5 bases and J dropped 0; count of bases not matched to a gene: 7. Germline V lookup: CDR1 LGHDT, CDR2 YNNKEL (reference sequence). CDR3 sequence reads: CASSTRLASSTDTQYF. The CDR3 coding sequence is TGTGCCAGCAGCACCCGACTAGCGTCTAGCACAGATACGCAGTATTTT.

The chain carries TRBV28 and TRBJ1-1; D possibly corresponds to TRBD1 (5 bases). The CDR3 extends over 13 amino acids. CDR1 MDHEN and CDR2 SYDVKM come from the germline V gene. Deletions cut 1 base from V and 4 bases from J, with 7 bases between. In DNA form, the CDR3 reads TGTGCCAGCAGTTTATCGACAGCCACTGAAGCTTTCTTT. This encodes CASSLSTATEAFF. Looking up the rest from reference TRBV28 and TRBJ1-1 gives the full variable domain: DVKVTQSSRYLVKRTGEKVFLECVQDMDHENMFWYRQDPGLGLRLIYFSYDVKMKEKGDIPEGYSVSREKKERFSLILESASTNQTSMYLCASSLSTATEAFFGQGTRLTVV.

V usage is TRBV6-5 and J usage is TRBJ1-5; the D is unclear. V was trimmed by 7 bases and J by 0 bases, leaving 7 bases between them. Germline CDR1 MNHEY, CDR2 SVGAGI. The CDR3 is 13 residues long. The CDR3 DNA follows: TGTGCCAGCACGACACATAGCAATCAGCCCCAGCATTTT. This codes for CASTTHSNQPQHF.

The V gene is TRBV4-1, the J gene TRBJ2-7, with D tentatively TRBD2 (6 bases). The V and J ends lost 2 bases and 2 bases respectively, with 10 bases between them. This CDR3 has 14 amino acids. Germline CDR1 MGHRA, CDR2 YSYEKL. CDR3 region: CASSQPGRTYEQYF. The CDR3, as DNA: TGCGCCAGCAGCCAACCGGGGAGGACCTACGAGCAGTACTTC.

The rearrangement joins TRBV6-7 to TRBJ2-7; possibly TRBD1 for D (6 bases). TRBV6-7 is filed as an ORF, its function uncertain. V lost 2 bases to trimming and J lost 2 bases, with 25 bases between them. This CDR3 region has 19 residues. The CDR3 region is CASSYGKGTTYGAPYEQYF. CDR3 nucleotides: TGTGCCAGCAGTTACGGAAAGGGGACAACCTACGGGGCGCCCTACGAGCAGTACTTC.

The gene calls are TRBV7-8 and TRBJ2-7; D is ambiguous. There are 15 residues in the CDR3. Trimming removed 5 bases from V and 3 bases from J, with 17 bases in between. Germline V gives CDR1 SGHVS, CDR2 FQNEAQ. The CDR3 protein is CASSRDSAAYYEQYF. Written as DNA, the CDR3 is TGTGCCAGCAGCCGAGACTCGGCGGCCTACTACGAGCAGTACTTC.